This TCR beta chain was sequenced for a study of T-cell memory formation after mild COVID-19. Study-level information: TCR clustering was largely donor specific.

Constant-segment primers were used for 5'RACE, and the resulting TCR alpha and TCR beta cDNA libraries carried sample barcodes and UMIs. In TCRdb, the 5' RACE reads were re-called with MiXCR into one record per CDR3 protein. The table includes around 340,000 distinct CDR3 sequences, roughly 15% detected once. Notes on this clonotype: Its target is unknown.

Regarding the study as a whole: Whether day 37 second-wave clones are SARS-CoV-2-specific was not confirmed.

V gave up 3 bases and J gave up 5 bases, with 5 bases separating them. CDR3 length equals 11 residues. The clonotype comes from a man younger than 35 who had mild COVID-19 (a few samples of this study predate the infection). Cell type and time point are not known. Material: PBMCs or a T cell subset sorted from them (not recorded which). The gene calls are TRBV12-3 or TRBV12-4 and TRBJ2-7; no clear D. CDR3 protein: CASSFSDEQYF. For the CDR3, the DNA is TGTGCCAGCAGTTTTAGTGACGAGCAGTACTTC.